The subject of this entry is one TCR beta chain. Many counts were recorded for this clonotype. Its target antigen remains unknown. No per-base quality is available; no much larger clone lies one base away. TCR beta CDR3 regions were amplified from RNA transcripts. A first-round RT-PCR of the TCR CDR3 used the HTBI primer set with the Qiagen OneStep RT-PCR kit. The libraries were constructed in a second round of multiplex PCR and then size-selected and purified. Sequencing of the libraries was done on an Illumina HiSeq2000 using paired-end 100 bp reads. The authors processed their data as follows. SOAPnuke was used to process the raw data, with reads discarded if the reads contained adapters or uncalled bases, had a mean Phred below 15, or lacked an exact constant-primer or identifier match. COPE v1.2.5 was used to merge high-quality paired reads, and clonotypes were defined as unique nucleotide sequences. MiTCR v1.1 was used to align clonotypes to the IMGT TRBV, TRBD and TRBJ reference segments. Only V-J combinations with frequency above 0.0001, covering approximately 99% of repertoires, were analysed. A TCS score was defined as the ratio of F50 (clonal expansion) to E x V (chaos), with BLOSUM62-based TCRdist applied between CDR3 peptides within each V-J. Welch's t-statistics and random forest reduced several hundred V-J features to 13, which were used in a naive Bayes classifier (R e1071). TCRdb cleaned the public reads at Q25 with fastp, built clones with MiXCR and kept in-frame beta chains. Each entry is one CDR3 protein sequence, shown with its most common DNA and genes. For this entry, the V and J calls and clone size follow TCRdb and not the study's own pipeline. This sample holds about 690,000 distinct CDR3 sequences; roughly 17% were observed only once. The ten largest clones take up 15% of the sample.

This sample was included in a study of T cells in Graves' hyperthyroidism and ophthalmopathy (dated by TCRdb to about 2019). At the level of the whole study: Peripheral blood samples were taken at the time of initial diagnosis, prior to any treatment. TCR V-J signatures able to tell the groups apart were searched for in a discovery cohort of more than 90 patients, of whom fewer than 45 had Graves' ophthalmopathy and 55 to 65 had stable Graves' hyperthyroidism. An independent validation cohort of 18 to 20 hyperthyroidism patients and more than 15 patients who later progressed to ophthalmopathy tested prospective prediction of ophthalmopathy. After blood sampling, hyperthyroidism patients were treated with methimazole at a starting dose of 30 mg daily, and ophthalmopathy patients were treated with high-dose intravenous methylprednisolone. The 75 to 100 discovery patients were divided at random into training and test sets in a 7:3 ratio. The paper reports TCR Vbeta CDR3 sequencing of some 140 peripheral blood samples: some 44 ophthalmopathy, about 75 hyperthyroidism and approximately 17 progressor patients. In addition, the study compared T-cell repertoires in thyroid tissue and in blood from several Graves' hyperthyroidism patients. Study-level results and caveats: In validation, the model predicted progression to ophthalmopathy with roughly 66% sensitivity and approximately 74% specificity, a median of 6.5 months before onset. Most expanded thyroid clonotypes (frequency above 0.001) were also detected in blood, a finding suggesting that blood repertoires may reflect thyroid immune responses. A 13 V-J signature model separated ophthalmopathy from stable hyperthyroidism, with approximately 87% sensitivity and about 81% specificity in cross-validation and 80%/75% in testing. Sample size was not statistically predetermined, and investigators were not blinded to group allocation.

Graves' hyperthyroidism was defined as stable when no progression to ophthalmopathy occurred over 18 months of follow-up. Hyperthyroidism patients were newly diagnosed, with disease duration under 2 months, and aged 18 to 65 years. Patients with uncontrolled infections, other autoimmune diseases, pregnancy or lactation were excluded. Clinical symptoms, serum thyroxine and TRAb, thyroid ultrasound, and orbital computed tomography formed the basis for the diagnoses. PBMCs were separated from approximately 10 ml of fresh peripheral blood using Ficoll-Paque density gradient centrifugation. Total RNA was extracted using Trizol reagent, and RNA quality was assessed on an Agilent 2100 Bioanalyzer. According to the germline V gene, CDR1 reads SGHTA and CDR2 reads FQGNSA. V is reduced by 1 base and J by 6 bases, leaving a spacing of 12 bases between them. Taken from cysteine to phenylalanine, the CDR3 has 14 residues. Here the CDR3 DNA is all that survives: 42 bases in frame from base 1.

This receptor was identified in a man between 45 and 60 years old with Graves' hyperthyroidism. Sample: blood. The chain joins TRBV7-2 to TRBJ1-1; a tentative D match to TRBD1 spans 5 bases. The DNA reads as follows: TGTGCCAGCAGCTTAGTAGGGAGGGGCTCTGAAGCTTTCTTT. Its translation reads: CASSLVGRGSEAFF.